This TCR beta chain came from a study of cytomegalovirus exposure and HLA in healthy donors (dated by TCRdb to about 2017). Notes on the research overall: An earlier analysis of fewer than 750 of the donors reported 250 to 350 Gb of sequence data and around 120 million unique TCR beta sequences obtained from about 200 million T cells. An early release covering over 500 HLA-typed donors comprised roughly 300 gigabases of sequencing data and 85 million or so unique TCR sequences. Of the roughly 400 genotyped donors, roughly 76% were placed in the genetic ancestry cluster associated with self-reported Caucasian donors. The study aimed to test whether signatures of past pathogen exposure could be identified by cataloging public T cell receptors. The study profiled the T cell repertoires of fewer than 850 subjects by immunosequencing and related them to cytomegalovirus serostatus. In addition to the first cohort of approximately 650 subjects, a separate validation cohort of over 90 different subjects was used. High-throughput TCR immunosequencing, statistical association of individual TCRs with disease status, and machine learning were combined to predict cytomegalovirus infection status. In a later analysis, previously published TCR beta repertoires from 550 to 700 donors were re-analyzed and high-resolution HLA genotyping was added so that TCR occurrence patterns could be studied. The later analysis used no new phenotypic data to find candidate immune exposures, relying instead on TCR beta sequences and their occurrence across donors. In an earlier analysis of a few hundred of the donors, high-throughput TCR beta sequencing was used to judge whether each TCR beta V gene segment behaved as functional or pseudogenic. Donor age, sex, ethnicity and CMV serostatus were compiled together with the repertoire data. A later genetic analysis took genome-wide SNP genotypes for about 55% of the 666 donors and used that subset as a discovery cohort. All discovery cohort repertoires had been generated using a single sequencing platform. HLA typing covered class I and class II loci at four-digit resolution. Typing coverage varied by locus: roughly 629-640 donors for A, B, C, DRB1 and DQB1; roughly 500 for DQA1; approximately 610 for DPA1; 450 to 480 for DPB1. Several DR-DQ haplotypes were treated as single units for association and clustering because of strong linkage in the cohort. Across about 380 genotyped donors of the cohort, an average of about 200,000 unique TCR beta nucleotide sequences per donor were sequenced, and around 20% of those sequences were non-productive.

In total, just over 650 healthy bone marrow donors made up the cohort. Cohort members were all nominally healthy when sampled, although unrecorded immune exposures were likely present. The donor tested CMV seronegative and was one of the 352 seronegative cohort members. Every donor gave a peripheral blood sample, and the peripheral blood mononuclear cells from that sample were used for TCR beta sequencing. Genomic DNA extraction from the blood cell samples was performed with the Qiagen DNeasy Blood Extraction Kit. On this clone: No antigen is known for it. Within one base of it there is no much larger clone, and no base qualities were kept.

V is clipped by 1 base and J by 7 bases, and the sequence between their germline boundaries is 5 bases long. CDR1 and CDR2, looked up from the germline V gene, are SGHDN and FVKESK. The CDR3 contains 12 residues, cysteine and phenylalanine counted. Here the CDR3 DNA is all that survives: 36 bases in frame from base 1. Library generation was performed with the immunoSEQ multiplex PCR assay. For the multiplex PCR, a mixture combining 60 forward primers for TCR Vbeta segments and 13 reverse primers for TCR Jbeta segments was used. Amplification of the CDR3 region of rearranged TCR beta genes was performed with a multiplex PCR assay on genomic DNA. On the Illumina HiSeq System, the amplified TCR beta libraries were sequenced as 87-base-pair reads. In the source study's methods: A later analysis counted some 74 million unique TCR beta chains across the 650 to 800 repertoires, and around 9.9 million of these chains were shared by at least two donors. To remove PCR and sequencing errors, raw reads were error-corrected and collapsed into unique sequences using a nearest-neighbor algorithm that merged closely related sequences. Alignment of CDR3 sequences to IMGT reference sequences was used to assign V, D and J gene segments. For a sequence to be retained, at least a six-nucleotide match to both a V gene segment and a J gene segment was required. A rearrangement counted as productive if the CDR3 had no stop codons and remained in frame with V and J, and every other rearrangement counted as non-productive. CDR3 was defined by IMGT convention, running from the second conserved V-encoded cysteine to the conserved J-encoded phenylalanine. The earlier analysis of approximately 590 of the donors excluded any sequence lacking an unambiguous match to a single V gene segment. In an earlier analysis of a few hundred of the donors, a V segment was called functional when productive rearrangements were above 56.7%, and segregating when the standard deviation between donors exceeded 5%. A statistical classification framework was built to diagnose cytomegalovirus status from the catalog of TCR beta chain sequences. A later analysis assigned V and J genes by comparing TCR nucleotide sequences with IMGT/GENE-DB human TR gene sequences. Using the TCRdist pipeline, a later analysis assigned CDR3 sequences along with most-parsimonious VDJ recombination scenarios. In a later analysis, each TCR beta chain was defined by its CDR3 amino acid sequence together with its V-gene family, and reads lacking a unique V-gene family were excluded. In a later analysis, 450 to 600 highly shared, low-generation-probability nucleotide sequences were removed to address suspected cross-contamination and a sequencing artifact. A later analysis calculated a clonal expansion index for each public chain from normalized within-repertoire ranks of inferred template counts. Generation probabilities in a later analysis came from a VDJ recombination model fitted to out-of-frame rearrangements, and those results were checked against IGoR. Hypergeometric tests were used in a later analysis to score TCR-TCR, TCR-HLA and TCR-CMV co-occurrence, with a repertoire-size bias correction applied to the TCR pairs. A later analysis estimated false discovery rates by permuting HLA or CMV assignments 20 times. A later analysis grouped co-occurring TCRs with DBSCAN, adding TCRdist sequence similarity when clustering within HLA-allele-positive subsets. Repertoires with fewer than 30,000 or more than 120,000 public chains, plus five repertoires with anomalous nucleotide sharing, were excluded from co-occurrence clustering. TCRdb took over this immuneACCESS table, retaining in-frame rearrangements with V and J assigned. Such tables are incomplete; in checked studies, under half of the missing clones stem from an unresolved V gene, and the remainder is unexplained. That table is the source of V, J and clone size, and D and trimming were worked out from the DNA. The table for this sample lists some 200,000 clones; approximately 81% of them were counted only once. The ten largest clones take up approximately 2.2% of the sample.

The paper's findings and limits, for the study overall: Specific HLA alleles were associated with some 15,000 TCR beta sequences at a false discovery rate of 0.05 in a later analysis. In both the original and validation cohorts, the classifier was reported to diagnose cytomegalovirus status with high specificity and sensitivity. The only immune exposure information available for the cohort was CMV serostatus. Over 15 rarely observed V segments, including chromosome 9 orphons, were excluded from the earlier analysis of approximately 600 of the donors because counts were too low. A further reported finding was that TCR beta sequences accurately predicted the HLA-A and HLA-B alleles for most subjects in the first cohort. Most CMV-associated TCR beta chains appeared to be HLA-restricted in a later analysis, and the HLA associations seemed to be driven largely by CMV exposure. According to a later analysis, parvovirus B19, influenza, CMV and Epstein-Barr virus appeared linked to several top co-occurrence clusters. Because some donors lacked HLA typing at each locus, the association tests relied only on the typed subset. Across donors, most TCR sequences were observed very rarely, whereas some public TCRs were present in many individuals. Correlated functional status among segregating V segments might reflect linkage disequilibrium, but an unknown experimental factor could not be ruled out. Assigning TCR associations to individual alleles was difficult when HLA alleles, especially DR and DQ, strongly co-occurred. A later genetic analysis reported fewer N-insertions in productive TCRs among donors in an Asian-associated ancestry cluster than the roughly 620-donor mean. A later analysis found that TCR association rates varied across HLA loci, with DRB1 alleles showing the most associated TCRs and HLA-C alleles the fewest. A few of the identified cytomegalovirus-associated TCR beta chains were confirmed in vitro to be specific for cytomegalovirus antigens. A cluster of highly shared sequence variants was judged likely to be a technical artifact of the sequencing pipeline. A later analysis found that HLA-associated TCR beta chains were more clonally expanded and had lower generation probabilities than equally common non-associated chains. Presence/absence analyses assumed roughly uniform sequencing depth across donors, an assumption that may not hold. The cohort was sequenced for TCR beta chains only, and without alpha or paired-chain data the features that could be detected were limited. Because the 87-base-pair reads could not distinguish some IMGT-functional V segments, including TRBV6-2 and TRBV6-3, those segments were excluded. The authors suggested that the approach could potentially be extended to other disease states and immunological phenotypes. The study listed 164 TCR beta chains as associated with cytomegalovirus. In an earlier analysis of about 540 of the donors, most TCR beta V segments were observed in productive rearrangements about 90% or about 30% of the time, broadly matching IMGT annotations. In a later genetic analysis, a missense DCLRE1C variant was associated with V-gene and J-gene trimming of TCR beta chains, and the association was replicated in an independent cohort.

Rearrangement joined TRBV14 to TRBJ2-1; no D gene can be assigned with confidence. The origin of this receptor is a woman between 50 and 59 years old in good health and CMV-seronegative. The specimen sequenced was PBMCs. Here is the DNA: TGTGCCAGCAGCCAAGCGTTGAATGAGCAGTTCTTC. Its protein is CASSQALNEQFF.